These 3 T cell receptor beta chains originate from one sample sequenced in a study of T cells in Graves' hyperthyroidism and ophthalmopathy. It was RNA transcripts that yielded the amplified TCR beta CDR3 regions. HTBI primers were employed in a first-round RT-PCR of the TCR CDR3. TCRdb used MiXCR to reprocess the multiplex PCR reads, holding one entry per CDR3 protein. The data contain 550,000 to 700,000 distinct CDR3 sequences, approximately 44% of them seen just once; the ten biggest clones take up 19%. The sample comprised peripheral blood or thyroid tissue (not recorded which). These receptors were obtained from an adult woman with Graves' disease, either hyperthyroidism or ophthalmopathy (not recorded which).

This clonotype was counted a few times. The chain joins TRBV7-2 to TRBJ2-3; maybe TRBD2 (5 bases). With 6 bases removed from V and 4 bases from J, the gap between germline ends came to 8 bases. The CDR3 is 12 amino acids. Germline lookup yields CDR1 SGHTA and CDR2 FQGNSA. The CDR3 loop is CASSYSADTQYF. The CDR3 region has the DNA TGTGCCAGCAGTTATAGCGCAGATACGCAGTATTTT.

This clonotype appeared a few times. The chain has TRBV10-2 and TRBJ2-5; 9 nucleotides match TRBD1. The CDR3 length is 15 residues. Unmatched junction bases numbered 6, after V lost 5 bases and J lost 2 bases. Germline V gene lookup returns CDR1 WSHSY and CDR2 SAAADI. The CDR3: CASSKGQGFQETQYF. Here the CDR3 DNA reads TGCGCCAGCAGTAAAGGACAGGGGTTTCAAGAGACCCAGTACTTC.

The rearrangement links TRBV29-1 to TRBJ1-2; 9 nucleotides align to TRBD1. Germline V gene lookup returns CDR1 SQVTM and CDR2 ANQGSEA. This CDR3 has 13 residues. J gave up 4 bases and V 2 bases, and 2 bases lay outside the gene matches. CDR3 residues: CSVERGQGYGYTF. DNA of the CDR3: TGCAGCGTTGAACGGGGACAGGGCTATGGCTACACCTTC.